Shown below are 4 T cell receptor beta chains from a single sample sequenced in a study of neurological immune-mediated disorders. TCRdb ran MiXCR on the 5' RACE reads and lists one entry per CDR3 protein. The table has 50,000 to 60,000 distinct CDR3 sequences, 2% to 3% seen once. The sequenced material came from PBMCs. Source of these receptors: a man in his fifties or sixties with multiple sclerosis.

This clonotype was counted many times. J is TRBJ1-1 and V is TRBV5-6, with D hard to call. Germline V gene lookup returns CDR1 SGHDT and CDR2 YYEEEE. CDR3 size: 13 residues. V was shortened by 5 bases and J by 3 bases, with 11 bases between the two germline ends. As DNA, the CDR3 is TGTGCCAGCAGTCCTAAGGGTGACACTGAAGCTTTCTTT. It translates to CASSPKGDTEAFF.

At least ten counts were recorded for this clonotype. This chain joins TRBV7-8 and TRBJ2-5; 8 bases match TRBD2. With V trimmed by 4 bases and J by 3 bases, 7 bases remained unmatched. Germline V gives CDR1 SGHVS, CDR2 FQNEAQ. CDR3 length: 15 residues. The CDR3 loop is CASSSDGLAEETQYF. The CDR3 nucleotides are TGTGCCAGCAGCTCGGATGGACTAGCCGAAGAGACCCAGTACTTC. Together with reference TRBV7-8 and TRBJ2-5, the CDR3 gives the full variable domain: GAGVSQSPRYKVAKRGQDVALRCDPISGHVSLFWYQQALGQGPEFLTYFQNEAQLDKSGLPSDRFFAERPEGSVSTLKIQRTQQEDSAVYLCASSSDGLAEETQYFGPGTRLLVL.

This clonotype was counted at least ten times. The CDR3 DNA reads as TGTGCCAGCAGCTTAACGTTTGTGACGCCGGGGGATGAGCAGTTCTTC. Translating it yields CASSLTFVTPGDEQFF. V usage is TRBV7-3 and J usage is TRBJ2-1; D might be TRBD2 (6 bases). This CDR3 has 16 amino acids. Trimming left V 0 bases short and J 8 bases short, with 17 bases between. The germline CDR1 and CDR2 sequences are SGHTA and FQGTGA.

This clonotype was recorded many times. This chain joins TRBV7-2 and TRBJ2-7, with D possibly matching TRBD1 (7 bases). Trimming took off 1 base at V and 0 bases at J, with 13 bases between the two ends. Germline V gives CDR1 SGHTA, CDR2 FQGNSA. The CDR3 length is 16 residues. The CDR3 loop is CASSLVAGGTSYEQYF. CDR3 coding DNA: TGTGCCAGCAGCTTAGTGGCAGGGGGGACCTCCTACGAGCAGTACTTC. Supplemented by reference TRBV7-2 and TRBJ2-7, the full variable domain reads GAGVSQSPSNKVTEKGKDVELRCDPISGHTALYWYRQSLGQGLEFLIYFQGNSAPDKSGLPSDRFSAERTGGSVSTLTIQRTQQEDSAVYLCASSLVAGGTSYEQYFGPGTRLTVT.